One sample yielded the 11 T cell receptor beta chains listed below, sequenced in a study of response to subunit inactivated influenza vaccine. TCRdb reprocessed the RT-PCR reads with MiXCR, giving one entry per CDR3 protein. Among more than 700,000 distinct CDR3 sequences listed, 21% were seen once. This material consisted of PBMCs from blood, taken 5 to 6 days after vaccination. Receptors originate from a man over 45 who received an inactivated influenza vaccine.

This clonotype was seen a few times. CDR3: CASSPGTRHSPLHF. CDR3 DNA: TGTGCCAGCAGTCCAGGGACCAGACATTCACCCCTCCACTTT. The rearrangement joins TRBV28 to TRBJ1-6, with D possibly TRBD1 on 5 matching bases. The germline V and J ends were trimmed by 5 bases and 8 bases, with 13 bases remaining between them. This CDR3 has 14 amino acids. Germline V lookup: CDR1 MDHEN, CDR2 SYDVKM. Looking up the rest from reference TRBV28 and TRBJ1-6 gives the full variable domain: DVKVTQSSRYLVKRTGEKVFLECVQDMDHENMFWYRQDPGLGLRLIYFSYDVKMKEKGDIPEGYSVSREKKERFSLILESASTNQTSMYLCASSPGTRHSPLHFGNGTRLTVT.

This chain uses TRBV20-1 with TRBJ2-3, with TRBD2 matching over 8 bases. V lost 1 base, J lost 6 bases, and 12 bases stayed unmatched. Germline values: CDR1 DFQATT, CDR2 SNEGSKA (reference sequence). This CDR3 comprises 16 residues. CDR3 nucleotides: TGCAGTGCTAGAGTACGACACGGACTAGCCGGGGATACGCAGTATTTT. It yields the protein CSARVRHGLAGDTQYF.

The CDR3 loop reads CASSLAIRTEAFF. The DNA of the CDR3 is TGTGCCAGCAGCTTAGCGATCAGAACTGAAGCTTTCTTT. The chain couples TRBV7-8 to TRBJ1-1, with D unresolved. V shed 0 bases and J shed 5 bases, with 7 bases lying between them. Germline assignment: CDR1 SGHVS and CDR2 FQNEAQ. This CDR3 spans 13 amino acids.

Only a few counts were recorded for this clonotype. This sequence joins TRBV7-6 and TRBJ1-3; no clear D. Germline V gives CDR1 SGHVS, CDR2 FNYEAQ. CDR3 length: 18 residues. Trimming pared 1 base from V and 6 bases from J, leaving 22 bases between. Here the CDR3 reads CASSLDTVGGQAENTIYF. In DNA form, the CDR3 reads TGTGCCAGCAGCTTAGATACCGTCGGCGGGCAAGCGGAAAACACCATATATTTT.

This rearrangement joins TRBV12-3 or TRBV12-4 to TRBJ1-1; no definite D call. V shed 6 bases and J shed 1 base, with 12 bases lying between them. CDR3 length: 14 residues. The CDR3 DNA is TGTGCCAGCAGCCAGACACCGTCGAACACTGAAGCTTTCTTT. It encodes CASSQTPSNTEAFF.

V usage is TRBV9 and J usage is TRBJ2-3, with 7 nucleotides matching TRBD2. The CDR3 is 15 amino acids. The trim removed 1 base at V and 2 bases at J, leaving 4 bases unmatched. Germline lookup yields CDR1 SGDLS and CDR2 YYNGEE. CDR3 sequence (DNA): TGTGCCAGCAGCGTACGGGCGGGAGACACAGATACGCAGTATTTT. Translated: CASSVRAGDTDTQYF.

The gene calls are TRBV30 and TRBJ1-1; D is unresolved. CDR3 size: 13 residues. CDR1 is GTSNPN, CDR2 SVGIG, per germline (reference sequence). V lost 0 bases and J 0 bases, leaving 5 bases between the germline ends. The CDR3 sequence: CAWSVGLNTEAFF. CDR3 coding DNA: TGTGCCTGGAGTGTAGGGTTGAACACTGAAGCTTTCTTT.

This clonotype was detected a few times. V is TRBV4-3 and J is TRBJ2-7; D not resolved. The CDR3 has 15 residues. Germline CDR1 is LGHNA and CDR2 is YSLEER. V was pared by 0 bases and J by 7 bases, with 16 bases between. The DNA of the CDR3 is TGCGCCAGCAGCCAAGAGCCGGGTTGGGCCGCGGAGCAGTACTTC. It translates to CASSQEPGWAAEQYF.

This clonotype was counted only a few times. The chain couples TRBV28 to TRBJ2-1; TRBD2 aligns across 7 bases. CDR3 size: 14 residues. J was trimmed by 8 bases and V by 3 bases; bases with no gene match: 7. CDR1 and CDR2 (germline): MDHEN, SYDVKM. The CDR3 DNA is TGTGCCAGCAGTTTCAGCGGGAATTTGGATGAGCAGTTCTTC. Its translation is CASSFSGNLDEQFF.

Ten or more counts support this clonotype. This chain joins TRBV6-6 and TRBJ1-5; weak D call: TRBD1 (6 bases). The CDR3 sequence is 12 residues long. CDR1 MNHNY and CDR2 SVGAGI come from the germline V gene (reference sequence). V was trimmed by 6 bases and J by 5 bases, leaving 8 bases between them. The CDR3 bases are TGTGCCAGCAGAGAGGGGGATCAGCCCCAGCATTTT. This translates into CASREGDQPQHF.

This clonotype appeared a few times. CDR3 protein: CASSPSYPSGTANSPLHF. For the CDR3, the DNA is TGCGCCAGCAGCCCCTCTTATCCGTCAGGGACAGCAAATTCACCCCTCCACTTT. The V and J genes are TRBV4-1 and TRBJ1-6; 7 nucleotides line up with TRBD1. This CDR3 is 18 amino acids long. CDR1 and CDR2 (germline): MGHRA, YSYEKL. J was trimmed by 7 bases and V by 4 bases; bases with no gene match: 16.